This T cell receptor (beta chain) was sequenced in a study of T cell changes during pregnancy in multiple sclerosis. The protocol was immunoSEQ multiplex PCR, while the TCRdb copy is restricted to in-frame clones and leaves out a portion. Of some 81,000 clones listed, around 91% were seen once; the top ten hold 1.5% to 2%. J gave up 0 bases and V 4 bases, and 11 bases lay outside the gene matches. The CDR3 loop spans 17 amino acids. The germline gives CDR1 SGHDT, CDR2 YYEEEE. V is TRBV5-6 and J is TRBJ2-3, with 7 bases that match TRBD1. The TCR sequence derives from a female donor with multiple sclerosis, enrolled in a pregnancy study. The source material was peripheral blood, sampled before pregnancy. CDR3 loop: CASSPPWGTESTDTQYF. The CDR3 DNA reads TGTGCCAGCAGCCCCCCCTGGGGGACAGAAAGCACAGATACGCAGTATTTT.